This TCR beta chain was documented in a study of T cells in Graves' hyperthyroidism and ophthalmopathy. Amplified TCR beta CDR3 regions came from RNA transcripts. The HTBI set primed first-round TCR CDR3 RT-PCR. TCRdb processed the multiplex PCR reads anew with MiXCR; each CDR3 protein has one entry. The sample lists approximately 710,000 distinct CDR3 sequences, 15% to 20% occurring once. The CDR3 consists of 16 residues. The V end was cut by 4 bases, the J end by 2 bases, with 15 bases between. Germline CDR1 reads MDHEN; CDR2 reads SYDVKM. This clonotype was observed many times. Sequencing was done on a sample of blood. This receptor was taken from a man in his fifties with Graves' hyperthyroidism. The chain uses TRBV28 and TRBJ1-5; possible D gene TRBD1, 6 bases. CDR3 residues: CASSSGLRGGNQPQHF. CDR3 DNA: TGTGCCAGCAGTTCAGGGCTAAGGGGGGGCAATCAGCCCCAGCATTTT.